This note documents a single TCR beta chain sequence. Its recognized antigen is unknown. No clone much larger than this one lies a single base away; base qualities are absent. The data were obtained in a study of cytomegalovirus exposure and HLA in healthy donors (dated by TCRdb to the late 2010s). Background on the whole study: According to an earlier analysis of a few hundred of the donors, about 190 million T cells yielded 100 million or so unique TCR beta sequences and around 300 Gb of sequence data. An early release that covered about 600 HLA-typed donors contained about 300 gigabases of sequencing data and tens of millions of unique TCR sequences. Of the roughly 410 genotyped donors, approximately 80% were placed in the genetic ancestry cluster associated with self-reported Caucasian donors. The study aimed to test whether cataloging public T cell receptors could reveal signatures of past pathogen exposure. The T cell repertoires of roughly 660 subjects were profiled by immunosequencing and related to cytomegalovirus serostatus. Besides the first cohort of 666 subjects, a separate validation cohort made up of around 120 different subjects was used. To predict cytomegalovirus infection status, the study brought together high-throughput TCR immunosequencing, statistical association of individual TCRs with disease status, and machine learning. A later analysis re-examined previously published TCR beta repertoires from just over 650 donors and added high-resolution HLA genotyping to investigate patterns of TCR occurrence. Rather than drawing on any new phenotypic data, the later analysis identified candidate immune exposures from TCR beta sequences and the way those sequences occurred across donors. In an earlier analysis of 550 to 700 of the donors, high-throughput TCR beta sequencing was used to judge whether each TCR beta V gene segment behaved as functional or pseudogenic. Donor age, sex, ethnicity and CMV serostatus were collected together with the repertoire data. A later genetic analysis used genome-wide SNP genotypes for about 65% of the 666 donors, treating that subset as a discovery cohort. Every discovery cohort repertoire had been produced on one sequencing platform. HLA typing included class I and class II loci at four-digit resolution. The number of typed donors differed by locus: roughly 629-630 for A, B, C, DRB1 and DQB1; approximately 530 for DQA1; 606 for DPA1; and around 450 for DPB1. Because of strong linkage in the cohort, roughly five DR-DQ haplotypes were treated as single units for association and clustering. Across around 400 genotyped donors of the cohort, an average of about 220,000 unique TCR beta nucleotide sequences per donor were sequenced, and around 20% of those sequences were non-productive. Here is what the overall study found, with its caveats: Because HLA typing was unavailable for some donors at each locus, only the typed subset was used in association tests. Most TCR sequences were seen in very few donors, while some public TCRs were found in many individuals. In vitro tests confirmed that three of the cytomegalovirus-associated TCR beta chains recognize cytomegalovirus antigens. The cohort was sequenced for TCR beta chains only, and without alpha or paired-chain data the features that could be detected were limited. Presence/absence analyses assumed roughly uniform sequencing depth across donors, an assumption that may not hold. In a later genetic analysis, fewer N-insertions in productive TCRs were reported among donors in an Asian-associated ancestry cluster than the roughly 700-donor mean. The earlier analysis of 587 of the donors excluded roughly 17 rarely observed V segments, including chromosome 9 orphons, because counts were too low. In a later analysis, several top co-occurrence clusters were reported to appear linked to parvovirus B19, influenza, CMV and Epstein-Barr virus. When HLA alleles, especially DR and DQ, strongly co-occurred, attributing TCR associations to individual alleles was difficult. A later analysis associated 15,000 to 20,000 TCR beta sequences with specific HLA alleles at a false discovery rate of 0.05. Correlated functional status among segregating V segments might be attributable to linkage disequilibrium, but an unknown experimental factor could not be ruled out. According to a later analysis, TCR association rates differed among HLA loci, with DRB1 alleles showing the most associated TCRs and HLA-C alleles showing the fewest. Because the 87-base-pair reads could not distinguish some IMGT-functional V segments, including TRBV6-2 and TRBV6-3, those segments were excluded. In an earlier analysis of 587 of the donors, most TCR beta V segments appeared in productive rearrangements about 87% or about 30% of the time, broadly matching IMGT annotations. The authors suggested that the approach could potentially be extended to other disease states and immunological phenotypes. CMV serostatus was the only immune exposure information available for the cohort. A group of highly shared sequence variants was considered likely to be a technical artifact of the sequencing pipeline. A further reported finding was that TCR beta sequences accurately predicted the HLA-A and HLA-B alleles for most subjects in the first cohort. A later analysis found that most CMV-associated TCR beta chains appeared HLA-restricted, with HLA associations seemingly driven largely by CMV exposure. Compared with equally common non-associated chains, HLA-associated TCR beta chains in a later analysis were more clonally expanded and had lower generation probabilities. Cytomegalovirus status was reported to be diagnosed by the classifier with high specificity and sensitivity in both the original and validation cohorts. A total of 164 TCR beta chains were listed by the study as associated with cytomegalovirus. An association between a missense DCLRE1C variant and V-gene and J-gene trimming of TCR beta chains was found in a later genetic analysis and replicated in an independent cohort.

The cohort was made up of roughly 670 healthy bone marrow donors. All cohort members were sampled while nominally healthy, although unrecorded immune exposures were likely present. The donor was CMV seronegative and belonged to the group of 380 or so seronegative cohort members. A peripheral blood sample was provided by each donor, and peripheral blood mononuclear cells were used for TCR beta sequencing. The Qiagen DNeasy Blood Extraction Kit was used to extract genomic DNA from the blood cell samples. Libraries were prepared through the immunoSEQ multiplex PCR assay. For the multiplex PCR, a mixture combining 60 forward primers for TCR Vbeta segments and 13 reverse primers for TCR Jbeta segments was used. A multiplex PCR assay on genomic DNA amplified the CDR3 region of rearranged TCR beta genes. On the Illumina HiSeq System, the amplified TCR beta libraries were sequenced as 87-base-pair reads. On the authors' methods: In a later analysis, roughly 80 million unique TCR beta chains were counted across the roughly 610 repertoires, and roughly 10 million of these chains were shared by at least two donors. Raw reads were error-corrected and collapsed into unique sequences with a nearest-neighbor algorithm that merged closely related sequences to remove PCR and sequencing errors. V, D and J gene segments were assigned by aligning CDR3 sequences to IMGT reference sequences. For a sequence to be retained, a match of at least six nucleotides to both a V gene segment and a J gene segment was required. Rearrangements were classified as productive when the CDR3 lacked stop codons and remained in frame with V and J, and all other rearrangements were classified as non-productive. Following IMGT convention, CDR3 was defined as the stretch from the second conserved V-encoded cysteine to the conserved J-encoded phenylalanine. In an earlier analysis of 587 of the donors, sequences lacking an unambiguous match to a single V gene segment were excluded. In an earlier analysis of approximately 500 of the donors, a V segment was called functional when productive rearrangements were above 56.7%, and segregating when the standard deviation between donors exceeded 5%. A statistical classification framework was built for diagnosing cytomegalovirus status from the catalog of TCR beta chain sequences. A later analysis assigned V and J genes by comparing TCR nucleotide sequences with IMGT/GENE-DB human TR gene sequences. Using the TCRdist pipeline, a later analysis assigned CDR3 sequences along with most-parsimonious VDJ recombination scenarios. In a later analysis, each TCR beta chain was defined by its CDR3 amino acid sequence together with its V-gene family, and reads lacking a unique V-gene family were excluded. A later analysis removed 592 highly shared, low-generation-probability nucleotide sequences to deal with suspected cross-contamination and a sequencing artifact. A later analysis calculated a clonal expansion index for each public chain from normalized within-repertoire ranks of inferred template counts. In a later analysis, generation probabilities were computed using a VDJ recombination model fitted to out-of-frame rearrangements, and the results were checked against IGoR. In a later analysis, hypergeometric tests were used to score TCR-TCR, TCR-HLA and TCR-CMV co-occurrence, with a repertoire-size bias correction applied to TCR pairs. False discovery rates were estimated in a later analysis by permuting HLA or CMV assignments 20 times. In a later analysis, co-occurring TCRs were grouped using DBSCAN, with TCRdist sequence similarity added in when clustering inside HLA-allele-positive subsets. Co-occurrence clustering excluded repertoires with fewer than 30,000 or more than 120,000 public chains, plus five with anomalous nucleotide sharing. As stored in TCRdb, this immuneACCESS dataset retains in-frame rearrangements with V and J assigned. A fraction of the clones does not appear; measured against another copy, unresolved V genes explain less than half of the discrepancy, and the remainder lacks a known reason. D and trimming come from the DNA, and the V and J calls and clone size come from that table. The sample contains tens of thousands of clones, less than 75% of them found a single time. The ten largest clones capture about a tenth of the sample.

CDR1 SNHLY and CDR2 FYNNEI were looked up in the germline V gene. Trimming costs V 0 bases and J 8 bases, and their ends lie 7 bases apart. The CDR3 holds 12 amino acids from the cysteine to the phenylalanine. The only DNA kept is the CDR3, 36 bases in frame from the first base. The receptor was derived from a woman in her twenties or thirties in good health and CMV-seronegative. The sequenced sample was PBMCs. The chain employs TRBV2 and TRBJ1-1, with a tentative D gene TRBD1 over 5 matching bases. The CDR3 sequence is CASSEAYREAFF. The DNA is as follows: TGTGCCAGCAGTGAAGCGTACAGGGAAGCTTTCTTT.